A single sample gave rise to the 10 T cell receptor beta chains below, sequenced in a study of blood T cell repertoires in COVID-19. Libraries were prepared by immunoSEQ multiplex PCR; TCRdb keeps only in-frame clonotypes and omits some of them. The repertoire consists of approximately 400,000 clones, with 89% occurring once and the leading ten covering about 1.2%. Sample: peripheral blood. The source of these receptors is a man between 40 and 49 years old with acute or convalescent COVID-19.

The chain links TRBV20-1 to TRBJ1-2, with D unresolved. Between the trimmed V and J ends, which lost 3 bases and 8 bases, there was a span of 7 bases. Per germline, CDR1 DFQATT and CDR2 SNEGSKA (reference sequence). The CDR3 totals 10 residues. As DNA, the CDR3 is TGCAGTGCTAGTTACGGGGGCTACACCTTC. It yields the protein CSASYGGYTF.

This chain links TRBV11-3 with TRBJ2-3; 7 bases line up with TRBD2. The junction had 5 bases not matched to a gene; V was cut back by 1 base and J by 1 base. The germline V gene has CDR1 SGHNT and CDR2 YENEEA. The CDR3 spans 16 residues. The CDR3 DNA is TGTGCCAGCAGCTTAGGACCAACTAGCGGCACAGATACGCAGTATTTT. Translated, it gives CASSLGPTSGTDTQYF. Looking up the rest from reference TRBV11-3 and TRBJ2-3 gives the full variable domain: EAGVVQSPRYKIIEKKQPVAFWCNPISGHNTLYWYLQNLGQGPELLIRYENEEAVDDSQLPKDRFSAERLKGVDSTLKIQPAELGDSAVYLCASSLGPTSGTDTQYFGPGTRLTVL.

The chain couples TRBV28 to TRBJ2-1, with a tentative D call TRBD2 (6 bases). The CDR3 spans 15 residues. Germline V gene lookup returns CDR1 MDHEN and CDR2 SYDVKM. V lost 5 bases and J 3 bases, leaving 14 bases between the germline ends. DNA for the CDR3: TGTGCCAGCAGTAATACCGGGACTCACTACAATGAGCAGTTCTTC. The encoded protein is CASSNTGTHYNEQFF.

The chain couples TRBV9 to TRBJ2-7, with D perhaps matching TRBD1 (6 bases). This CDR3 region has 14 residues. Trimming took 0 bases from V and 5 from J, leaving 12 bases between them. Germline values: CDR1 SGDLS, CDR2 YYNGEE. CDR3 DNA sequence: TGTGCCAGCAGCGTAGAAAACAGGGCGGACGAGCAGTACTTC. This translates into CASSVENRADEQYF.

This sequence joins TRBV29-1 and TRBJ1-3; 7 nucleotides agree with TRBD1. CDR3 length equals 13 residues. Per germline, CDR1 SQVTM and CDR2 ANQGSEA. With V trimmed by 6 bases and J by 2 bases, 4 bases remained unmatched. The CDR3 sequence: CSVDRAPGNTIYF. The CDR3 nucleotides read TGCAGCGTAGACAGGGCCCCTGGAAACACCATATATTTT.

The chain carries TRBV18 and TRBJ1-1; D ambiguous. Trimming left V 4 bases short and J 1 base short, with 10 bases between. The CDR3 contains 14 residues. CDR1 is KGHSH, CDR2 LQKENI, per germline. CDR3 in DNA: TGTGCCAGCTCACTGGGAGGCGGGAACACTGAAGCTTTCTTT. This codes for CASSLGGGNTEAFF.

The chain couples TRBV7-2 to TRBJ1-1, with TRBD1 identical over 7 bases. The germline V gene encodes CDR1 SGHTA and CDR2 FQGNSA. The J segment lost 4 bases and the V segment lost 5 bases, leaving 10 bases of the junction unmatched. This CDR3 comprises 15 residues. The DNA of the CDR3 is TGTGCCAGCAGCGGCACACAGGGGCTCGGCACTGAAGCTTTCTTT. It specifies CASSGTQGLGTEAFF.

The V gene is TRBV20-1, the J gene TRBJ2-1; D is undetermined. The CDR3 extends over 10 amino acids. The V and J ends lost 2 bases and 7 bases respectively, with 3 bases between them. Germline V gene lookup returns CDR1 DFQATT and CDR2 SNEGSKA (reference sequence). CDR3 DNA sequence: TGCAGTGCTAGATCGAATGAGCAGTTCTTC. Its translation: CSARSNEQFF.

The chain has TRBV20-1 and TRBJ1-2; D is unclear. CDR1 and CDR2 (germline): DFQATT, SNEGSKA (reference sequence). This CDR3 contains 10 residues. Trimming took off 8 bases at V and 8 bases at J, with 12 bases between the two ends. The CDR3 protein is CSPLNRGYTF. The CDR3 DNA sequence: TGCAGTCCCCTCAACCGGGGCTACACCTTC.

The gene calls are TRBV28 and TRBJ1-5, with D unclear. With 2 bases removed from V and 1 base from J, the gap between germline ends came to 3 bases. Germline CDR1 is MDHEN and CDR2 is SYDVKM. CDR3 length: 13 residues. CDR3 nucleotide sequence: TGTGCCAGCAGTTTAGGCAGCAATCAGCCCCAGCATTTT. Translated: CASSLGSNQPQHF. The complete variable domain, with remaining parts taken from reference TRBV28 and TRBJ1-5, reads DVKVTQSSRYLVKRTGEKVFLECVQDMDHENMFWYRQDPGLGLRLIYFSYDVKMKEKGDIPEGYSVSREKKERFSLILESASTNQTSMYLCASSLGSNQPQHFGDGTRLSIL.